These T cell receptor beta chains were read from a single sample in a study of OX40 agonist ivuxolimab in advanced cancers. The data were produced by immunoSEQ multiplex PCR, yet TCRdb's version contains in-frame clones alone and is incomplete. The table has approximately 60,000 clones, roughly 90% seen once. The sample consisted of CD4+ or CD8+ T cells sorted from blood, taken in a trial of the OX40 agonist ivuxolimab. Receptors originate from an adult with an advanced solid tumor such as melanoma, head and neck, liver or kidney cancer. The CDR3 runs from the conserved cysteine through the conserved F or W. A D gene is named only where the DNA matches it firmly. A clone size is listed for some rows: how often the clone was seen (once, few, many), or a class if it is expanded.

TRBV19,NA,NA,TRBJ1-3,CASNTPGNTIYF,TGTGCCAGCAACACGCCTGGAAACACCATATATTTT
TRBV2,NA,TRBD2,TRBJ2-7,CASRKTGTSASYEQYF,TGTGCCAGCAGAAAAACCGGGACTAGCGCCTCCTACGAGCAGTACTTC
TRBV6-4,NA,NA,TRBJ1-5,CASSDRDIEGNQPQHF,TGTGCCAGCAGTGACAGGGACATCGAGGGCAATCAGCCCCAGCATTTT
TRBV11-3,NA,NA,TRBJ2-7,CASSLDQQGSYEQYF,TGTGCCAGCAGCTTAGATCAACAGGGATCCTACGAGCAGTACTTC
TRBV2,few,NA,TRBJ2-7,CASSEAGYEQYF,TGTGCCAGCAGTGAAGCCGGCTACGAGCAGTACTTC
TRBV5-7,NA,TRBD1,TRBJ1-5,CASSLGPQGEKSNQPQHF,TGTGCCAGCAGCTTGGGACCGCAGGGGGAGAAGTCGAATCAGCCCCAGCATTTT
TRBV29-1,NA,NA,TRBJ1-1,CSVVAAGTEAFF,TGCAGCGTTGTTGCGGCGGGCACTGAAGCTTTCTTT
TRBV29-1,once,NA,TRBJ2-3,CSVEEGRGHTQYF,TGCAGCGTTGAGGAAGGGAGGGGGCATACGCAGTATTTT
TRBV7-9,NA,NA,TRBJ1-2,CASSLDDYGYTF,TGTGCCAGCAGCTTAGACGATTATGGCTACACCTTC
TRBV11-2,NA,NA,TRBJ2-7,CASSASHDSHEQYF,TGTGCCAGCAGCGCGTCCCACGACTCCCACGAGCAGTACTTC
TRBV18,once,NA,TRBJ2-1,CASSPRVTGDEQFF,TGTGCCAGCTCACCCCGGGTCACCGGGGATGAGCAGTTCTTC
TRBV10-3,NA,NA,TRBJ1-2,CAISASGAGGYTF,TGTGCCATCTCCGCATCAGGGGCTGGTGGCTACACCTTC
TRBV30,NA,TRBD1,TRBJ1-2,CAWFRDRGQGYTF,TGTGCCTGGTTCCGGGACAGGGGGCAGGGCTACACCTTC
TRBV7-8,NA,NA,TRBJ2-2,CASSFAGELFF,TGTGCCAGCAGCTTTGCCGGGGAGCTGTTTTTT
TRBV6-5,NA,TRBD1,TRBJ1-2,CASRRTGAYGYTF,TGTGCCAGCAGACGGACAGGGGCCTATGGCTACACCTTC
TRBV19,NA,NA,TRBJ2-1,CASTVNWDVSNEQFF,TGTGCCAGTACAGTTAATTGGGACGTGTCGAATGAGCAGTTCTTC
TRBV6-9,NA,NA,TRBJ2-7,CASSFSKSYEQYF,TGTGCCAGCAGTTTTTCGAAGAGCTACGAGCAGTACTTC
TRBV27,once,TRBD2,TRBJ2-5,CASSLLAGGPAQETQYF,TGTGCCAGCAGTTTATTAGCGGGAGGACCTGCCCAAGAGACCCAGTACTTC
TRBV2,NA,NA,TRBJ2-5,CASVGRAETQYF,TGTGCCAGCGTCGGGAGAGCGGAGACCCAGTACTTC
TRBV30,NA,NA,TRBJ1-6,CAWSEGGAASPLHF,TGTGCCTGGAGTGAAGGGGGGGCTGCTTCACCCCTCCACTTT
TRBV6-6,NA,TRBD2,TRBJ2-5,CASSSSGRTLQETQYF,TGTGCCAGCAGTTCCAGCGGGAGGACCTTACAAGAGACCCAGTACTTC
TRBV27,NA,NA,TRBJ2-6,CASSYGASAGANVLTF,TGTGCCAGCAGTTATGGGGCTAGCGCTGGGGCCAACGTCCTGACTTTC
TRBV7-8,NA,NA,TRBJ2-1,CASSSNPGLVREQFF,TGTGCCAGCAGCTCAAATCCCGGCTTGGTTCGTGAGCAGTTCTTC
TRBV6-1,NA,TRBD2,TRBJ2-1,CAILRGGLSYNEQFF,TGTGCCATACTACGCGGGGGGCTCTCCTACAATGAGCAGTTCTTC
TRBV15,NA,NA,TRBJ1-2,CATSREAKVDGYTF,TGTGCCACCAGCAGAGAAGCCAAGGTCGATGGCTACACCTTC
TRBV6-6,once,NA,TRBJ1-2,CASSYAFGDGYTF,TGTGCCAGCAGTTACGCCTTCGGGGACGGCTACACCTTC
TRBV2,NA,NA,TRBJ1-1,CASSGVGVTEAFF,TGTGCCAGCAGTGGGGTAGGGGTCACTGAAGCTTTCTTT
TRBV5-6,NA,NA,TRBJ1-1,CASSWGKGGNTEAFF,TGTGCCAGCAGCTGGGGGAAGGGGGGGAACACTGAAGCTTTCTTT
TRBV5-5,once,NA,TRBJ1-3,CASSLGQPPDTIYF,TGTGCCAGCAGCTTGGGGCAGCCGCCGGACACCATATATTTT
TRBV2,NA,NA,TRBJ2-1,CASKSNEQFF,TGTGCCAGCAAAAGTAATGAGCAGTTCTTC
TRBV30,NA,NA,TRBJ1-3,CAWITNGGYNSGNTIYF,TGTGCCTGGATCACGAACGGGGGTTACAACTCTGGAAACACCATATATTTT
TRBV11-3,NA,NA,TRBJ2-7,CASSPGGAGFEQYF,TGTGCCAGCAGCCCTGGGGGGGCAGGGTTCGAGCAGTACTTC
TRBV6-1,NA,NA,TRBJ1-5,CASSTGNNQPQHF,TGTGCCTCCTCTACAGGGAACAATCAGCCCCAGCATTTT
TRBV27,NA,TRBD2,TRBJ2-5,CASSSSGVTQETQYF,TGTGCCAGCAGTTCCAGCGGGGTCACCCAAGAGACCCAGTACTTC
TRBV5-6,NA,NA,TRBJ2-3,CASSLWGLADTDTQYF,TGTGCCAGCAGCTTATGGGGTTTAGCGGACACAGATACGCAGTATTTT
TRBV6-1,NA,TRBD1,TRBJ1-5,CASSMTGGQPQHF,TGTGCCAGCAGTATGACAGGGGGCCAGCCCCAGCATTTT
TRBV18,NA,NA,TRBJ2-7,CASSPRAFYEQYF,TGTGCCAGCTCACCCAGGGCATTCTACGAGCAGTACTTC
TRBV4-1,NA,NA,TRBJ2-7,CASSHNKVFVEQYF,TGCGCCAGCAGCCATAATAAGGTTTTTGTCGAGCAGTACTTC
TRBV7-8,NA,NA,TRBJ2-4,CASSLRRASEQEKIAKNIQYF,TGTGCCAGCAGCTTACGTAGGGCGTCGGAACAGGAAAAGATAGCCAAAAACATTCAGTACTTC
TRBV7-8,NA,NA,TRBJ2-1,CASSLVSPYNEQFF,TGTGCCAGCAGTTTAGTGAGCCCCTACAATGAGCAGTTCTTC
TRBV27,NA,TRBD1,TRBJ2-5,CASSRDSQETQYF,TGTGCCAGCAGTCGGGACAGCCAAGAGACCCAGTACTTC
TRBV7-3,NA,NA,TRBJ1-1,CASSLNGIGGTEAFF,TGTGCCAGCAGCTTAAATGGGATAGGCGGTACTGAAGCTTTCTTT
TRBV27,NA,NA,TRBJ1-2,CASSLYGGTNYGYTF,TGTGCCAGCAGTTTATATGGGGGTACCAACTATGGCTACACCTTC
TRBV6-1,NA,NA,TRBJ1-1,CASSDSYEAFF,TGTGCCAGCAGTGACTCGTACGAAGCTTTCTTT
TRBV5-5,NA,TRBD2,TRBJ2-5,CASSLEGRSGSIETQYF,TGTGCCAGCAGCTTGGAGGGTCGTAGCGGGAGTATAGAGACCCAGTACTTC
TRBV13,NA,NA,TRBJ2-1,CASSYRVGGGNFVGEQFF,TGTGCCAGCAGCTACAGGGTGGGGGGAGGTAATTTCGTCGGTGAGCAGTTCTTC
TRBV5-1,NA,TRBD1,TRBJ2-1,CASSWTGGIDEQFF,TGCGCCAGCAGCTGGACAGGGGGAATCGATGAGCAGTTCTTC
TRBV27,once,TRBD1,TRBJ1-1,CASSLRQGHLLNTEAFF,TGTGCCAGCAGTTTAAGACAGGGCCACTTATTGAACACTGAAGCTTTCTTT
TRBV6-5,NA,NA,TRBJ1-2,CASSQTGLYGYTF,TGTGCCAGCAGTCAAACGGGATTGTATGGCTACACCTTC
TRBV5-1,NA,TRBD2,TRBJ2-1,CASSLGGGGDYEQFF,TGCGCCAGCAGCTTGGGTGGTGGGGGGGACTATGAGCAGTTCTTC
TRBV10-1,NA,NA,TRBJ2-3,CASSESVQRNTQYF,TGCGCCAGCAGTGAGTCGGTACAACGAAATACGCAGTATTTT
TRBV11-2,NA,TRBD2,TRBJ2-1,CASSSTAGGPYNEQFF,TGTGCCAGCAGCTCGACAGCGGGAGGACCCTACAATGAGCAGTTCTTC